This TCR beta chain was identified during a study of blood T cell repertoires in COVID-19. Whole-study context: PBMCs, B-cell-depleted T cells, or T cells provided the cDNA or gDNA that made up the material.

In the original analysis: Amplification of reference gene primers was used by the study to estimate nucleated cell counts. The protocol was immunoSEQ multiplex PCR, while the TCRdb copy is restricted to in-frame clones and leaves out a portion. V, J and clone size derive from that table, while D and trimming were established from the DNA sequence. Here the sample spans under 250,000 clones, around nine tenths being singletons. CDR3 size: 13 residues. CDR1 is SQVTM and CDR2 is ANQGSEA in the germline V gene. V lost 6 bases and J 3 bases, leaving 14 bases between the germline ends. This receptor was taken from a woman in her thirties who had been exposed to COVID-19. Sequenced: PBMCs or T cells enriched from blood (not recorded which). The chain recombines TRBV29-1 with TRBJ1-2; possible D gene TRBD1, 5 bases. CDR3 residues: CSVLGQPYYGYTF. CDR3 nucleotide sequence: TGCAGCGTCCTGGGGCAGCCTTACTATGGCTACACCTTC.